Listed below are T cell receptor beta chains from one sample, sequenced in a study of quantifying T cell responses using KT2 cells. TCRdb processed the UMI-ligation and nested PCR reads anew with MiXCR; each CDR3 protein has one entry. Of approximately 60,000 distinct CDR3 sequences listed, 10% to 15% are singletons. Sequencing was performed on PBMCs spiked with cells of the T cell clone KT2. These receptors all stem from a human donor. Both conserved end residues are part of each CDR3. A D gene is named only where the DNA matches it firmly. Size values are once, few and many counts, or a class for expanded clones, and some rows have none.

d_call j_call v_call clone_size cdr3_aa cdr3_nt
. TRBJ1-2 TRBV20-1 few CSAAVVRGSPLYGYTF TGCAGTGCGGCGGTCGTTAGGGGTTCCCCCCTCTATGGCTACACCTTC
TRBD1 TRBJ1-1 TRBV15 few CATSRAGGTSEAFF TGTGCCACCAGCAGAGCAGGGGGTACCTCTGAAGCTTTCTTT
. TRBJ2-3 TRBV5-1 many CASSSPSTDTQYF TGCGCCAGCAGCTCCCCTAGCACAGATACGCAGTATTTT
TRBD1 TRBJ2-1 TRBV5-1 . CASNRQGNNEQFF TGCGCCAGCAATAGACAGGGGAACAATGAGCAGTTCTTC
TRBD2 TRBJ2-1 TRBV6-6 . CASSSGGGTYNEQFF TGTGCCAGCAGTTCGGGCGGGGGGACCTACAATGAGCAGTTCTTC
. TRBJ2-3 TRBV2 few CASRTGTNTDTQYF TGTGCCAGCAGAACCGGGACCAACACAGATACGCAGTATTTT
. TRBJ1-3 TRBV29-1 many CGGSLGNTIYF TGCGGCGGGAGCCTCGGAAACACCATATATTTT
TRBD1 TRBJ1-5 TRBV12-3/TRBV12-4 . CASRQGTSNQPQHF TGTGCCAGCAGACAGGGGACGAGCAATCAGCCCCAGCATTTT
TRBD2 TRBJ2-5 TRBV12-3/TRBV12-4 few CASSLGTSGFRVETQYF TGTGCCAGCAGTTTAGGGACTAGCGGGTTCAGGGTAGAGACCCAGTACTTC
TRBD1 TRBJ2-7 TRBV5-4 few CASSHSGTGRYEQYF TGTGCCAGCAGCCATTCCGGGACAGGGCGGTACGAGCAGTACTTC
. TRBJ1-5 TRBV3-1 few CASSLSGEPQHF TGTGCCAGCAGCCTCTCAGGGGAGCCCCAGCATTTT
TRBD2 TRBJ2-3 TRBV4-2 many CASSQASGGGPSDTQYF TGTGCCAGCAGCCAAGCCTCTGGGGGAGGGCCGTCAGATACGCAGTATTTT
. TRBJ1-5 TRBV12-3/TRBV12-4 few CASTLGTVYQPQHF TGTGCCAGCACCCTCGGGACGGTATATCAGCCCCAGCATTTT
TRBD1 TRBJ1-2 TRBV2 few CASRLGQGASYGYTF TGTGCCAGCAGGCTGGGACAGGGGGCTAGTTATGGCTACACCTTC
. TRBJ2-7 TRBV2 . CATAQGLADPYEQYF TGTGCCACCGCACAGGGGCTAGCGGACCCCTACGAGCAGTACTTC
. TRBJ2-2 TRBV5-1 many CASSPRDGNTGELFF TGCGCCAGCAGCCCCAGGGACGGTAACACCGGGGAGCTGTTTTTT
. TRBJ2-3 TRBV6-1 few CASSVSGNTQYF TGTGCCAGCAGTGTTTCGGGGAATACGCAGTATTTT
TRBD2 TRBJ2-3 TRBV10-2 . CASSELAGARDTQYF TGCGCCAGCAGTGAGTTAGCGGGAGCCAGAGATACGCAGTATTTT
. TRBJ1-2 TRBV11-2 . CASSALDRYGYTF TGTGCCAGCAGCGCGCTGGACCGGTATGGCTACACCTTC
TRBD2 TRBJ2-5 TRBV6-2/TRBV6-3 many CASSPGLADQETQYF TGTGCCAGCAGCCCGGGACTAGCGGATCAAGAGACCCAGTACTTC
TRBD2 TRBJ2-3 TRBV20-1 many CSARDPLTSGTKDTQYF TGCAGTGCTAGAGATCCCCTGACTAGCGGGACGAAGGATACGCAGTATTTT
. TRBJ2-3 TRBV5-4 many CASSLPRSGHSFTDTQYF TGTGCCAGCAGCTTACCCAGGTCAGGCCACTCCTTCACAGATACGCAGTATTTT
TRBD2 TRBJ2-1 TRBV15 . CATSLRRGAGVGYKQFF TGTGCCACCAGCCTCAGGCGCGGAGCGGGAGTAGGTTATAAGCAGTTCTTC
. TRBJ2-3 TRBV9 many CASSVGWGSADTQYF TGTGCCAGCAGCGTAGGATGGGGGAGTGCAGATACGCAGTATTTT
. TRBJ1-4 TRBV20-1 . CSAIGPFNEKLFF TGCAGTGCAATAGGGCCATTTAATGAAAAACTGTTTTTT
. TRBJ1-2 TRBV9 . CASSSPGGVIYGYTF TGTGCCAGCAGCAGTCCGGGGGGCGTAATCTATGGCTACACCTTC
TRBD1 TRBJ1-1 TRBV6-2/TRBV6-3 few CASRTGQVTEAFF TGTGCCAGCAGAACTGGACAGGTCACTGAAGCTTTCTTT
. TRBJ2-7 TRBV5-4 many CASSVDDRGGVQYF TGTGCCAGCTCGGTGGACGACCGGGGCGGCGTGCAGTACTTC
. TRBJ2-7 TRBV7-2 . CASSLEATIPPREQYF TGTGCCAGCAGCTTAGAAGCGACTATCCCACCCAGGGAGCAGTACTTC
. TRBJ1-5 TRBV10-3 . CAISESWTANQPQHF TGTGCCATCAGTGAGTCGTGGACAGCGAATCAGCCCCAGCATTTT
TRBD2 TRBJ2-1 TRBV11-2 few CASTREETYNEQFF TGTGCCAGTACGCGGGAGGAGACCTACAATGAGCAGTTCTTC
. TRBJ1-2 TRBV10-1 few CASSESRTYGYTF TGCGCCAGCAGTGAGAGCAGGACCTATGGCTACACCTTC
TRBD2 TRBJ2-1 TRBV6-4 . CASSDSTSDEQFF TGTGCCAGCAGTGACTCGACTAGCGATGAGCAGTTCTTC